These 29 T cell receptor beta chains originate from one sample sequenced in a study of prognosis after radiotherapy for stage I lung cancer. The TCR beta CDR3 region was amplified from genomic DNA, with two rounds of multiplex PCR being used for the amplification. First-round PCR employed TRBV- and TRBJ-specific primers for each gene. A single record per CDR3 protein comes from TCRdb applying MiXCR to the multiplex PCR reads. Of roughly 18,000 distinct CDR3 sequences detected, around 40% appear once; the ten largest clones hold roughly two fifths. The sequencing here drew on PBMCs, taken before or after stereotactic body radiation therapy (not recorded which). These receptors were obtained from a donor aged 50 or older with non-small cell lung cancer.

This clonotype has a handful of counts. The V gene is TRBV5-5, the J gene TRBJ2-5, with D maybe TRBD2 (6 bases). Trimming stripped 1 base from V and 4 bases from J, with 17 bases between. Per germline, CDR1 SGHKS and CDR2 YYEKEE (reference sequence). The CDR3 extends over 16 amino acids. CDR3 nucleotide sequence: TGTGCCAGCAGCTTGTCACGTTGGGGGGAAGGAGAGACCCAGTACTTC. Translating it yields CASSLSRWGEGETQYF. The whole variable domain, filled in from reference TRBV5-5 and TRBJ2-5, reads DAGVTQSPTHLIKTRGQQVTLRCSPISGHKSVSWYQQVLGQGPQFIFQYYEKEERGRGNFPDRFSARQFPNYSSELNVNALLLGDSALYLCASSLSRWGEGETQYFGPGTRLLVL.

The chain has TRBV5-1 and TRBJ2-2, with D maybe TRBD1 (6 bases). The V end lost 2 bases, the J end lost 7 bases, and 12 bases lay between the germline ends. This CDR3 is built from 14 residues. Germline CDR1 and CDR2: SGHRS and YFSETQ. CDR3 DNA sequence: TGCGCCAGCAGCTTACTACAGGGTGGCGGGGAGCTGTTTTTT. Its protein is CASSLLQGGGELFF.

A note on this clonotype: This may come from a read error, since a much larger clone is one base off. The V gene is TRBV4-2, the J gene TRBJ2-7; D is unresolved. Between the trimmed V and J ends, which lost 5 bases and 7 bases, there was a span of 15 bases. The CDR3 runs 13 residues. CDR1 is LGHNA and CDR2 is YNFKEQ in the germline V gene. The CDR3 DNA reads TGTGCCAGCAGCTCAAGCATGGTAGAGGAGCAGTACTTC. The encoded protein is CASSSSMVEEQYF.

This clonotype was recorded many times. The chain employs TRBV5-1 and TRBJ2-6; D remains unclear. This CDR3 has 14 residues. CDR1 is SGHRS, CDR2 YFSETQ, per germline. Trimming removed 3 bases at V and 6 bases at J, with 10 bases between. The chain's CDR3 is CASSSSLVANVLTF. The CDR3 DNA reads TGCGCCAGCAGCTCCTCTCTGGTGGCCAACGTCCTGACTTTC.

On this clonotype: Just one base apart from a much larger clone, this may be a read error. This sequence joins TRBV6-4 and TRBJ2-2; 8 nucleotides line up with TRBD1. The ends lost 6 bases at V and 7 bases at J; junction bases unmatched: 13. The germline gives CDR1 MRHNA, CDR2 SNTAGT. The CDR3 is 16 residues long. The CDR3 nucleotides read TGTGCCAGCAGGGGGTGGGAGCAGGGGGCCGGCGGGGAGCTGTTTTTT. The encoded protein is CASRGWEQGAGGELFF.

In this sample, this clonotype turned up many times. The V gene is TRBV5-1, the J gene TRBJ1-4, with TRBD1 identical over 7 bases. CDR1 is SGHRS, CDR2 YFSETQ, per germline. CDR3 length equals 16 residues. V dropped 0 bases and J dropped 8; count of bases not matched to a gene: 10. CDR3 loop: CASSLVGRGRGEKLFF. CDR3 in DNA: TGCGCCAGCAGCTTGGTGGGAAGGGGGCGCGGCGAAAAACTGTTTTTT.

As to this clonotype: The junction departs from germline at one end; a sequencing error may be responsible. The rearrangement joins TRBV7-7 to TRBJ2-1; D is ambiguous. The CDR3 spans 14 residues. Germline loops: CDR1 SSHAT, CDR2 FNYEAQ (reference sequence). The CDR3 DNA reads as TGTGCTAGCAGCCCGACGCCTGGTAACAATGAGCAGTTCTTC. Protein: CASSPTPGNNEQFF.

The rearrangement joins TRBV20-1 to TRBJ2-7; TRBD2 might be the D (5 bases). The V gene lost 3 bases and the J gene lost 5 bases, with 17 bases spanning the gap. Germline V gene data show CDR1 as DFQATT and CDR2 as SNEGSKA (reference sequence). The CDR3 runs 14 residues. The CDR3 DNA follows: TGCAGTGCTAGCTCAGTGGGAGAGTTCCACGAGCAGTACTTC. Residues: CSASSVGEFHEQYF.

This chain links TRBV6-1 with TRBJ1-1, with D possibly matching TRBD1 (5 bases). This CDR3 has 13 residues. The V gene's germline CDR1 is MNHNS and CDR2 SASEGT. Trimming shortened V by 8 bases and J by 2 bases, and 12 bases separated the two germline ends. This CDR3 is CASARDRNTEAFF. CDR3 coding DNA: TGTGCCAGCGCCAGAGACAGAAACACTGAAGCTTTCTTT.

This clonotype was picked up many times. The chain couples TRBV2 to TRBJ2-3, with 7 bases aligning to TRBD2. V lost 6 bases, J lost 2 bases, and 8 bases stayed unmatched. This CDR3 region has 15 residues. Germline V gives CDR1 SNHLY, CDR2 FYNNEI. In DNA, the CDR3 is TGTGCCAGCAGGACGGCGGGAGTGATCACAGATACGCAGTATTTT. This translates into CASRTAGVITDTQYF.

Regarding this clonotype: One end of the junction does not line up with germline, which may come from a read error. J is TRBJ1-5 and V is TRBV7-6; weak D call: TRBD1 (6 bases). Germline CDR1 and CDR2: SGHVS and FNYEAQ. CDR3 size: 14 residues. The CDR3: CASSSAGANQPRYF. The CDR3 DNA reads as TGTGCCAGCAGCTCGGCAGGGGCGAATCAGCCCCGGTATTTT.

This clonotype was found once. The chain employs TRBV7-2 and TRBJ2-7; D is ambiguous. There are 14 residues in the CDR3. The ends were cut back, 4 bases at V and 3 bases at J, with 13 bases in the middle. From germline, CDR1 is SGHTA and CDR2 FQGNSA. The CDR3 sequence: CASSSVRAGYEQYF. DNA for the CDR3: TGTGCCAGCAGCTCAGTCCGGGCCGGCTACGAGCAGTACTTC.

A word on this clonotype: This may be a read error, as it is one base from a much larger clone. V is TRBV27 and J is TRBJ1-1; 11 nucleotides agree with TRBD1. The CDR3 loop spans 15 amino acids. The trim removed 4 bases at V and 7 bases at J, leaving 8 bases unmatched. Germline V lookup: CDR1 MNHEY, CDR2 SMNVEV (reference sequence). For the CDR3, the DNA is TGTGCCAGCAGTTGGCCGGGACAGGGGGGCATTGAAGCTTTCTTT. As protein: CASSWPGQGGIEAFF.

There are many counts of this clonotype. The chain links TRBV2 to TRBJ2-7; unclear D gene. Trimming removed 8 bases at V and 1 base at J, with 9 bases between. Per the germline V gene, CDR1 is SNHLY and CDR2 is FYNNEI. This CDR3 spans 12 amino acids. The CDR3 region is CASGWESYEQYF. The CDR3 bases are TGTGCCAGCGGTTGGGAATCCTACGAGCAGTACTTC.

Points on this clonotype: A read error likely explains this, since a far larger clone differs by one base. The chain couples TRBV6-4 to TRBJ1-1; D call uncertain. The CDR3 is made up of 15 amino acids. Trimming cost V 3 bases and J 2 bases, with 13 bases left between them. Germline lookup yields CDR1 MRHNA and CDR2 SNTAGT. The CDR3 nucleotides read TGTGCCAGCAGTGAACATGTCTCTCCCAACACTGAAGCTTTCTTT. As protein: CASSEHVSPNTEAFF.

The chain uses TRBV7-9 and TRBJ2-7, with no clear D. The CDR3 sequence is 15 residues long. Germline-derived CDR1 and CDR2 are SEHNR and FQNEAQ (reference sequence). V lost 5 bases, J lost 0 bases, and 14 bases lay in between. The DNA of the CDR3 is TGTGCCAGCAGCCCTGGCTCTAAAAGCTCCTACGAGCAGTACTTC. Encoded protein: CASSPGSKSSYEQYF.

By share, this clonotype ranks as medium-sized. The chain employs TRBV19 and TRBJ2-3, with a possible D match to TRBD1 (6 bases). The CDR3 extends over 15 amino acids. V was trimmed by 1 base and J by 3 bases, leaving 11 bases between them. Germline V lookup: CDR1 LNHDA, CDR2 SQIVND (reference sequence). The CDR3 is CASSIAGRGTDTQYF. CDR3 DNA sequence: TGTGCCAGTAGTATAGCGGGCAGGGGAACAGATACGCAGTATTTT.

Ten or more counts support this clonotype. The chain is built from TRBV3-1 and TRBJ2-5, with 7 positions matching TRBD2. This CDR3 is built from 12 residues. Germline values: CDR1 LGHDT, CDR2 YNNKEL (reference sequence). V shed 4 bases and J 9 bases; nucleotides not matched to a gene: 5. The CDR3 DNA reads TGTGCCAGCAGCCCTGCTGGGGGGGCCCAGTACTTC. This gives the protein CASSPAGGAQYF.

In this sample, this clonotype turned up many times. V usage is TRBV5-1 and J usage is TRBJ1-3; D perhaps matches TRBD1 (5 bases). With 0 bases removed from V and 2 bases from J, the gap between germline ends came to 15 bases. Germline CDR1 is SGHRS and CDR2 is YFSETQ. The CDR3 totals 17 residues. The CDR3 bases are TGCGCCAGCAGCTTGGATGGGGGAATCGGAGCTGGAAACACCATATATTTT. Translated, it gives CASSLDGGIGAGNTIYF.

This clonotype was counted ten times or more. The chain joins TRBV19 to TRBJ1-2, with a possible D match to TRBD1 (5 bases). Trimming removed 5 bases at V and 3 bases at J, with 10 bases between. The CDR3 runs to 13 residues. Looked up from germline, CDR1 is LNHDA and CDR2 is SQIVND (reference sequence). The CDR3 nucleotides are TGTGCCAGTAGTCGTCAGGGTGACTATGGCTACACCTTC. Translated: CASSRQGDYGYTF.

This clonotype was seen ten or more times. The chain uses TRBV12-3 or TRBV12-4 and TRBJ1-3, with D unclear. Trimming removed 8 bases from V and 4 bases from J, with 12 bases in between. The CDR3 contains 13 residues. CDR3 coding DNA: TGTGCCAGCGTACTGCTGGAAGGAAACACCATATATTTT. Amino acid sequence: CASVLLEGNTIYF.

This clonotype was picked up many times. The chain is built from TRBV5-6 and TRBJ2-1; possible D gene TRBD1, 6 bases. This CDR3 spans 12 amino acids. Germline V gene data show CDR1 as SGHDT and CDR2 as YYEEEE. Between the trimmed V and J ends, which lost 2 bases and 8 bases, there was a span of 8 bases. CDR3: CASSLQGDEQFF. CDR3 in DNA: TGTGCCAGCAGCTTACAGGGCGATGAGCAGTTCTTC.

This clonotype occurred many times. The chain combines TRBV7-6 with TRBJ1-5; perhaps TRBD1 as D (6 bases). This CDR3 spans 14 amino acids. Germline V gene data show CDR1 as SGHVS and CDR2 as FNYEAQ. V shed 4 bases and J shed 4 bases, with 11 bases lying between them. The chain's CDR3 is CASSSAGANQPQHF. The DNA for the CDR3 is TGTGCCAGCAGCTCGGCAGGGGCGAATCAGCCCCAGCATTTT.

CDR3 DNA: TGTGCCAGCAGTTCACCCCCAGATACGCAGTATTTT. It is translated as CASSSPPDTQYF. The chain uses TRBV12-3 or TRBV12-4 and TRBJ2-3, with D unclear. The V and J ends lost 4 bases and 4 bases respectively, with 6 bases between them. The CDR3 runs to 12 residues.

This clonotype was seen a single time. The rearrangement links TRBV20-1 to TRBJ2-7; the match to TRBD2 covers 8 bases. The CDR3 spans 14 residues. The ends lost 3 bases at V and 2 bases at J; junction bases unmatched: 6. The germline V gene encodes CDR1 DFQATT and CDR2 SNEGSKA (reference sequence). For the CDR3, the DNA is TGCAGTGCTAGTGGTAGCGGGGAAACCTACGAGCAGTACTTC. It codes for CSASGSGETYEQYF.

The J gene is TRBJ1-3, the V gene TRBV6-9, with D unresolved. V lost 3 bases and J lost 0, with 12 bases in between. Germline V gene lookup returns CDR1 MNHGY and CDR2 SVAAGI. The length of the CDR3 is 16 residues. The CDR3 nucleotides are TGTGCCAGCAGTTACGGCCCCCCGAGCTCTGGAAACACCATATATTTT. This gives the protein CASSYGPPSSGNTIYF.

Remarks on this clonotype: A junction end diverges from the germline sequence, so it may reflect a read error. This chain connects TRBV6-1 to TRBJ2-7, with unresolved D. The CDR3 totals 15 residues. The germline V gene encodes CDR1 MNHNS and CDR2 SASEGT. The CDR3 DNA reads as TGTGCCAGCAGTCACCACCAACCCCGCTCCTACGAGAAGTACTTC. It specifies CASSHHQPRSYEKYF.

This clonotype appeared many times. V gene TRBV5-6 combines with J gene TRBJ2-3, with D possibly matching TRBD1 (5 bases). Trimming left V 0 bases short and J 4 bases short, with 9 bases between. The CDR3 length is 14 residues. Per germline, CDR1 SGHDT and CDR2 YYEEEE. CDR3 sequence reads: CASSLVDRPDTQYF. The CDR3 bases are TGTGCCAGCAGCTTGGTTGACAGACCAGATACGCAGTATTTT.

In the case of this clonotype: This may be a read error: a much more frequent sequence differs by one nucleotide. The chain is built from TRBV7-9 and TRBJ2-4, with TRBD2 as a possible D gene (5 bases). The germline CDR1 and CDR2 sequences are SEHNR and FQNEAQ (reference sequence). The CDR3 totals 15 residues. The V and J ends lost 2 bases and 4 bases respectively, with 12 bases between them. In DNA form, the CDR3 reads TGTGCCAGCAGCTTAACTAGAGGGAGAAAAAACATTCAGTACTTC. Amino acids: CASSLTRGRKNIQYF. The full variable domain, rest sourced from reference TRBV7-9 and TRBJ2-4, is DTGVSQNPRHKITKRGQNVTFRCDPISEHNRLYWYRQTLGQGPEFLTYFQNEAQLEKSRLLSDRFSAERPKGSFSTLEIQRTEQGDSAMYLCASSLTRGRKNIQYFGAGTRLSVL.